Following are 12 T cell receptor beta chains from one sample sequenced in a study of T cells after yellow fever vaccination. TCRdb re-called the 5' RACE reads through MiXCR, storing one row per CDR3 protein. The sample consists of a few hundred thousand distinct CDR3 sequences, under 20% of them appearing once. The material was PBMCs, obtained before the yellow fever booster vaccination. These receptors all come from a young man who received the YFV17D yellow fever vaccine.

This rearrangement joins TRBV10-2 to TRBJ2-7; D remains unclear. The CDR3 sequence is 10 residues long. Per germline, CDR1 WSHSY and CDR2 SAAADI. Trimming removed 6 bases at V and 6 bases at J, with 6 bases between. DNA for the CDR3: TGCGCCAGCAGCGACGCCGAGCAGTACTTC. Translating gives CASSDAEQYF.

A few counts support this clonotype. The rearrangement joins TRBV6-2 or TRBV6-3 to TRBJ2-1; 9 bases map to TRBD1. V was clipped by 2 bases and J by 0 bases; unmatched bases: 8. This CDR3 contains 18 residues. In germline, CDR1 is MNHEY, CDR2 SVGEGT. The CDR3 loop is CASSYTPGTGSSYNEQFF. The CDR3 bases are TGTGCCAGCAGTTACACCCCCGGGACAGGGAGCTCCTACAATGAGCAGTTCTTC.

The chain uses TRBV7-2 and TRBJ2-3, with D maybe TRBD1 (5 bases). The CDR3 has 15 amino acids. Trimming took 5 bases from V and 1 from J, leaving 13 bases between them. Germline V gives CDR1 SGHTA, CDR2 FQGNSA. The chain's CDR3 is CASSRRTGGTDTQYF. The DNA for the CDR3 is TGTGCCAGCAGCCGGAGAACAGGAGGCACAGATACGCAGTATTTT.

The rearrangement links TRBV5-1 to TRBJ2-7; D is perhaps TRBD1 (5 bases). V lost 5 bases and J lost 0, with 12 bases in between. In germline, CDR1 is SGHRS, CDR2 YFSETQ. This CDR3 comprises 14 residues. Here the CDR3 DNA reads TGCGCCAGCAGGGACACCTTGAGCTCCTACGAGCAGTACTTC. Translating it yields CASRDTLSSYEQYF.

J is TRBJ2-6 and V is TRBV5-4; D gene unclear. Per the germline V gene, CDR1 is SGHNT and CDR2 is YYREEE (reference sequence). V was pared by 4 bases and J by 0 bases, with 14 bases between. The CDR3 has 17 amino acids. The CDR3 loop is CASSAGGPASGANVLTF. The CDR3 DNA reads TGTGCCAGCAGCGCAGGTGGTCCTGCCTCTGGGGCCAACGTCCTGACTTTC.

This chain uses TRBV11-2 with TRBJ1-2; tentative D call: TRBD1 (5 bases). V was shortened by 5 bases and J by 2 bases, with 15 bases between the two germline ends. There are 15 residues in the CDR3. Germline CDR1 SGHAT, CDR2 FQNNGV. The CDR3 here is CASSTGAGRNYGYTF. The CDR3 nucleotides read TGTGCCAGCAGCACCGGGGCGGGACGCAACTATGGCTACACCTTC.

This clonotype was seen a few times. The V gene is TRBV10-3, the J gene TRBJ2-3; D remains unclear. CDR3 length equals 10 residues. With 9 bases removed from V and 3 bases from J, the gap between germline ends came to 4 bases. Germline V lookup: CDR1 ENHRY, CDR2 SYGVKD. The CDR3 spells CAIATDTQYF. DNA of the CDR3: TGTGCCATAGCGACAGATACGCAGTATTTT.

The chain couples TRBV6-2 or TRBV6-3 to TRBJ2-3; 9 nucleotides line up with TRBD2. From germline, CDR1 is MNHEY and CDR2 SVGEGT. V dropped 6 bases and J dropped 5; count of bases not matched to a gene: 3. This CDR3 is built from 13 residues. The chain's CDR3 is CASRPAGGDTQYF. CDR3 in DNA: TGTGCCAGCAGACCAGCGGGGGGAGATACGCAGTATTTT.

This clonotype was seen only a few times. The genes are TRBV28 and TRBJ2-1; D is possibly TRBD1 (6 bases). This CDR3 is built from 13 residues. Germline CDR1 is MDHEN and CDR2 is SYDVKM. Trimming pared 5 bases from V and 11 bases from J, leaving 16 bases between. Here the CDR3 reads CASSLQLGDKQFF. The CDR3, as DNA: TGTGCCAGCAGTCTCCAGCTTGGGGACAAGCAGTTCTTC.

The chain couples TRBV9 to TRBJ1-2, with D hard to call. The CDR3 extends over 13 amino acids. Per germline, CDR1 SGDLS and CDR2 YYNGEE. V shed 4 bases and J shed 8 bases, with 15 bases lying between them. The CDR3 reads CASSSSIAGGYTF. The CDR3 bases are TGTGCCAGCAGCTCAAGCATAGCGGGCGGCTACACCTTC.

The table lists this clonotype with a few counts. The CDR3 loop reads CASSQGRGGKETQYF. CDR3 DNA sequence: TGTGCCAGCAGCCAAGGGAGGGGGGGGAAGGAGACCCAGTACTTC. The rearrangement links TRBV4-2 to TRBJ2-5, with D maybe TRBD2 (7 bases). Deletions cut 1 base from V and 5 bases from J, with 14 bases between. The CDR3 spans 15 residues. Germline assignment: CDR1 LGHNA and CDR2 YNFKEQ.

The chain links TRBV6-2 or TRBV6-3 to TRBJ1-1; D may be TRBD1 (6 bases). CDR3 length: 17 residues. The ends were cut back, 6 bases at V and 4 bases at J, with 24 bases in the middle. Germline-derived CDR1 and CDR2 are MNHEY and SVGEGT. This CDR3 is CASSSLARGGRGTEAFF. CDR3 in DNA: TGTGCCAGCAGCTCCCTTGCGCGAGGGGGAAGGGGCACTGAAGCTTTCTTT.